The next 2 T cell receptor beta chains were all read from a single sample in a study of identical twins. One entry per CDR3 protein results from TCRdb running MiXCR on the 5' RACE reads. This sample carries about 550,000 distinct CDR3 sequences, approximately 20% of them seen once, and the ten largest clones take 0.4% to 0.6%. The data were also submitted as part of a second study, on yellow fever vaccine responses in identical twins.

Sequenced material: CD4+ T cells sorted from blood. The receptors were sampled from a young woman in good health.

A few counts support this clonotype. The gene calls are TRBV5-1 and TRBJ2-1; 8 bases match TRBD1. Trimming cost V 4 bases and J 6 bases; bases outside gene matches: 3. The CDR3 consists of 13 residues. Germline V gene data show CDR1 as SGHRS and CDR2 as YFSETQ. The CDR3 sequence is CASSAGTGNEQFF. In DNA, the CDR3 is TGCGCCAGCAGCGCCGGGACAGGCAATGAGCAGTTCTTC.

This chain joins TRBV29-1 and TRBJ2-1; D possibly corresponds to TRBD2 (6 bases). Germline loops: CDR1 SQVTM, CDR2 ANQGSEA. V was shortened by 4 bases and J by 3 bases, with 7 bases between the two germline ends. The CDR3 consists of 12 residues. The CDR3 protein is CSVGLGYNEQFF. The CDR3, as DNA: TGCAGCGTTGGACTAGGCTACAATGAGCAGTTCTTC.